This T cell receptor beta chain was sequenced in a study of blood T cell repertoires in COVID-19. Turning to the study itself: T cells, B-cell-depleted T cells, or PBMCs provided the cDNA or gDNA that served as material.

Recruits, aged about 18 to 90 years, lived in 20 to 30 US areas. Clinical histories supplied by participants themselves formed the basis of cohort assignment. V lost 3 bases, J lost 1 base, and 9 bases lay in between. Germline V gives CDR1 SGHDN, CDR2 FVKESK. The length of the CDR3 is 14 residues. The protocol was immunoSEQ multiplex PCR, while the TCRdb copy is restricted to in-frame clones and leaves out a portion. The sample yields 330,000 or so clones, almost 90% seen once. This clonotype was obtained from a woman aged 25 to 39 who had been exposed to COVID-19. Specimen: PBMCs or T cells enriched from blood (not recorded which). The V gene is TRBV14, the J gene TRBJ1-1, with D perhaps matching TRBD1 (6 bases). CDR3 protein: CASSHRGRNTEAFF. The CDR3 nucleotides read TGTGCCAGCAGCCACAGGGGACGGAACACTGAAGCTTTCTTT.